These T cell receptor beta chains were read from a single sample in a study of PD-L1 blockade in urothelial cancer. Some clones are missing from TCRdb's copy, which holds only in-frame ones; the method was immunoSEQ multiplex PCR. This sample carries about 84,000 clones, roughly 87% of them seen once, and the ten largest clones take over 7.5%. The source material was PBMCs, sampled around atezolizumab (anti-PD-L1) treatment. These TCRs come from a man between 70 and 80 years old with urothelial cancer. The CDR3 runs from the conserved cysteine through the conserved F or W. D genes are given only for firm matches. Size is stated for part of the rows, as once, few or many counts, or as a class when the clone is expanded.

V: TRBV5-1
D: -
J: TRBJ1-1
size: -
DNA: TGCGCCAGCAGCTTGCCGGGACTTGAAGCTTTCTTT
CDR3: CASSLPGLEAFF

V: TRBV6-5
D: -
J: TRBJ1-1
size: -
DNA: TGTGCCAGCAGTTACTCGGACAGGAACACTGAAGCTTTCTTT
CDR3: CASSYSDRNTEAFF

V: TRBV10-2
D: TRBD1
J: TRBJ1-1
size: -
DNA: TGCGCCAGCAGTGGACAGGGTCGGACTGAAGCTTTCTTT
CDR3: CASSGQGRTEAFF

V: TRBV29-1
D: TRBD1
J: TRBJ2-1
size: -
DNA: TGCAGCGTTGAGGACAGGGGGCAATACAATGAGCAGTTCTTC
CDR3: CSVEDRGQYNEQFF

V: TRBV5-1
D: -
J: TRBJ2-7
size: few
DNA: TGCGCCAGCAGCTTAGGGGGTAAAACCGCATTTTACGAGCAGTACTTC
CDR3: CASSLGGKTAFYEQYF

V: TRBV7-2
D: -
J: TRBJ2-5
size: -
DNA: TGTGCCAGCAGCCCCCACAGGGACGAGACCCAGTACTTC
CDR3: CASSPHRDETQYF

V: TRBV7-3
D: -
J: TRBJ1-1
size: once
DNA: TGTGCCAGCAGCCTGGGGGGGGCGGTAGCTGAAGCTTTCTTT
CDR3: CASSLGGAVAEAFF

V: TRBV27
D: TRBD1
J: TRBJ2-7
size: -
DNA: TGTGCCAGCAGTCGACAGGGGGGTTCCTACGAGCAGTACTTC
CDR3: CASSRQGGSYEQYF

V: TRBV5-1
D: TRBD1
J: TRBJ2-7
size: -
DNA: TGCGCCAGCAGCTCCGACTCCTCCGGGACAGTCTACGAGCAGTACTTC
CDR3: CASSSDSSGTVYEQYF

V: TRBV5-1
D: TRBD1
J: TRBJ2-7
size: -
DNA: TGCGCCAGCAGCTTGGGGACAGGGGGGTCCTACGAGCAGTACTTC
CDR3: CASSLGTGGSYEQYF

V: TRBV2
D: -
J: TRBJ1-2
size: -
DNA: TGTGCCAGCAGAGGAGATGTGGCTGGATGGTATGGCTACACCTTC
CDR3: CASRGDVAGWYGYTF

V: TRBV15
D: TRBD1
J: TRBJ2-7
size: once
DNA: TGTGCCACCAGCAAACCCGGGACAGGGGGGTACGAGCAGTACTTC
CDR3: CATSKPGTGGYEQYF

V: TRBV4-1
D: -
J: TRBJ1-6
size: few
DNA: TGCGCCAGCAGCGCTCAGCTTCAGGCTTCACCCCTCCACTTT
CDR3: CASSAQLQASPLHF

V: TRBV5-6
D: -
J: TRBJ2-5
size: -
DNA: TGTGCCAGCAGCTTGGTTCACAGCCAAGAGACCCAGTACTTC
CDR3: CASSLVHSQETQYF

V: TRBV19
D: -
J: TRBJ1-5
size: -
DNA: TGTGCCAGTAGTATAGGAGGTGGGGGGAGCAATCAGCCCCAGCATTTT
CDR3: CASSIGGGGSNQPQHF

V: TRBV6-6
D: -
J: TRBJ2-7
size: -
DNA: TGTGCCAGCAGTTACGGGGGCAGAACTAGCTACGAGCAGTACTTC
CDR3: CASSYGGRTSYEQYF

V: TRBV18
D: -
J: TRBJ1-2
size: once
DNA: TGTGCCAGCTCACCCGAGGGTCCGGAGGTGCGCACCTTC
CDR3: CASSPEGPEVRTF

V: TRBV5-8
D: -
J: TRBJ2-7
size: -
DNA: TGTGCCAGCAGCCTACGACAGGTTTTTGAGCCGTACTTC
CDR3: CASSLRQVFEPYF

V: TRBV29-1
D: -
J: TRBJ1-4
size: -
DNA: TGCAGCGTTGAGGAGAACCGTGAAAAACTGTTTTTT
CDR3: CSVEENREKLFF

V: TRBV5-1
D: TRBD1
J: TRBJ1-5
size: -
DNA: TGCGCCAGCAGCCCATCGACAGGGGGGAATCAGCCCCAGCATTTT
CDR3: CASSPSTGGNQPQHF

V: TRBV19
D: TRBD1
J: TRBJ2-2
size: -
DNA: TGTGCCAGTAGTCCGCGCAGGACAGGGCTGGTCACCGGGGAGCTGTTTTTT
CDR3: CASSPRRTGLVTGELFF

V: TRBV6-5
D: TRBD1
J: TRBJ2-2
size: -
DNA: TGTGCCAGCAGTTACTCCGGACAGGGGCACACCGGGGAGCTGTTTTTT
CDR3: CASSYSGQGHTGELFF

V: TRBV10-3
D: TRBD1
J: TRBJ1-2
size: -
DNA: TGTGCCATCAGTGGGGTCAGGGGGCAGGACTATGGCTACACCTTC
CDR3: CAISGVRGQDYGYTF

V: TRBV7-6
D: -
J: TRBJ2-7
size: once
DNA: TGTGCCAGCAGCTTAGCGGGAGGGGGGGGCTACGAGCAGTACTTC
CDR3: CASSLAGGGGYEQYF

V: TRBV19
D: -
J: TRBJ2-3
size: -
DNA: TGTGCCAGTAGTATTAGTCCTAGCACAGATACGCAGTATTTT
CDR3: CASSISPSTDTQYF

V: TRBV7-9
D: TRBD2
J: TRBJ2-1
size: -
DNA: TGTGCCAGCAGCTTAAGCGGGGGGGGATACAATGAGCAGTTCTTC
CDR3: CASSLSGGGYNEQFF

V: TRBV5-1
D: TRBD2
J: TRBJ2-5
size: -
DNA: TGCGCCAGCAGTCCTGGTGCTAGCGGGGGCCTCGGAAAGACCCAGTACTTC
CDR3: CASSPGASGGLGKTQYF

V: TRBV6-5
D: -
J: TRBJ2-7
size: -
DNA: TGTGCCAGCAGTTACTCGGTACGACACCACTACGAGCAGTACTTC
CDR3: CASSYSVRHHYEQYF

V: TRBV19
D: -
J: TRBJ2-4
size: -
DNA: TGTGCCAGTAGTATATCCCCGCGGGTAGCCAAAAACATTCAGTACTTC
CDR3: CASSISPRVAKNIQYF

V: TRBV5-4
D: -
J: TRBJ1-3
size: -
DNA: TGTGCCAGCAGCCCCTCCGGGGGGTCTGGAAACACCATATATTTT
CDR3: CASSPSGGSGNTIYF

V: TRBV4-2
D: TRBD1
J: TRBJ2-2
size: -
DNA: TGTGCCAGCAGCCAAGATCAGGGGGTGAGAGGGGAGCTGTTTTTT
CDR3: CASSQDQGVRGELFF

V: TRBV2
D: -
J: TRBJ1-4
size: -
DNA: TGTGCCAGCAGTGATAACAGGGTGAATGAAAAACTGTTTTTT
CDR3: CASSDNRVNEKLFF

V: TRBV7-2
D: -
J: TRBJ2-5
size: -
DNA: TGTGCCAGCAGCTTCGGCGGACTCCAAGAGACCCAGTACTTC
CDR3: CASSFGGLQETQYF

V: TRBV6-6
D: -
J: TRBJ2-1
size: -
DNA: TGTGCCAGCAGTGCAGGGTACTACAATGAGCAGTTCTTC
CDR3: CASSAGYYNEQFF

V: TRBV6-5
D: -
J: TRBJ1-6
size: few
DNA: TGTGCCAGCAGCCAACTGGATTCACCCCTCCACTTT
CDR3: CASSQLDSPLHF

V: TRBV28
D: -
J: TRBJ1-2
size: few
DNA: TGTGCCAGCATAGCGGGGGACTATGGCTACACCTTC
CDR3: CASIAGDYGYTF

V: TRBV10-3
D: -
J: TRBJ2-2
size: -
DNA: TGTGCCACCAGCTCCGACGCTAGGTCCGGGGAGCTGTTTTTT
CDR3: CATSSDARSGELFF

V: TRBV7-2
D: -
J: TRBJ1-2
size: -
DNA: TGTGCCAGCAGCTTAGGAGGGGCAGGGGCGGGCTATGGCTACACCTTC
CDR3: CASSLGGAGAGYGYTF

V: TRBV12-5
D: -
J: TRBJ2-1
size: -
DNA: TGTGCTAGTGCCCCCTCCCAGGGTTTACAGTTCTTC
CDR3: CASAPSQGLQFF

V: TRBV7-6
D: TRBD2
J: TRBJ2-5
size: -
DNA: TGTGCCAGCAGCTTGGGGAGCGGGAGAAACCAAGAGACCCAGTACTTC
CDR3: CASSLGSGRNQETQYF

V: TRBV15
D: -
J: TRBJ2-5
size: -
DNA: TGTGCCACCAGCAGGTTCCTTCAAGAGACCCAGTACTTC
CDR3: CATSRFLQETQYF

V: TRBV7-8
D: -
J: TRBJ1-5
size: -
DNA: TGTGCCAGCAGCACCAGGGTGTTTGGCAATCAGCCCCAGCATTTT
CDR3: CASSTRVFGNQPQHF

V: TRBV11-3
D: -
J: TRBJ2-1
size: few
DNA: TGTGCCAGCACCAAAGAGTGGCCTAGCGGTACAGGGTACAATGAGCAGTTCTTC
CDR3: CASTKEWPSGTGYNEQFF

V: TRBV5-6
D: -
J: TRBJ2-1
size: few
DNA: TGTGCCAGCAGCCTAAACAATGAGCAGTTCTTC
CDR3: CASSLNNEQFF

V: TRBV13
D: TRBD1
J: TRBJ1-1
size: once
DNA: TGTGCCAGCAGCTTAAGTGACAGGGGGGTCACTGAAGCTTTCTTT
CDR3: CASSLSDRGVTEAFF

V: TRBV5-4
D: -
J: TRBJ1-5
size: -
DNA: TGTGCCAGCAGCCACGGGGGGAAAAATCAGCCCCAGCATTTT
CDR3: CASSHGGKNQPQHF

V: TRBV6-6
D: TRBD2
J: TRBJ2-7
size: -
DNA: TGTGCCAGCAGACCCCAGGCGGGAGGCTCCTACGAGCAGTACTTC
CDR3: CASRPQAGGSYEQYF

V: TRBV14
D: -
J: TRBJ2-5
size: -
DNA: TGTGCCAGCAGCGCTCGGCGGGGTCGGGAGACCCAGTACTTC
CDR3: CASSARRGRETQYF

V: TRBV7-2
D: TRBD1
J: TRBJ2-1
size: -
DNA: TGTGCCAGCAGCGACCGGGACAGGGGGAACCATGAGCAGTTCTTC
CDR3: CASSDRDRGNHEQFF

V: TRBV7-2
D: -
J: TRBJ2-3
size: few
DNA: TGTGCCAGCAGCTTAGCGGGCGGGACAGATACGCAGTATTTT
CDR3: CASSLAGGTDTQYF

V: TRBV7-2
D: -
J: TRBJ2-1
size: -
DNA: TGTGCCAGCAGCTTAGAAGCAGGGAGGGGGATTGAGCAGTTCTTC
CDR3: CASSLEAGRGIEQFF

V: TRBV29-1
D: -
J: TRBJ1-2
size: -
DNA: TGCAGCGTTCAGGTAGAGATTTCTAACTATGGCTACACCTTC
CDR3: CSVQVEISNYGYTF